A selection of T cell receptor beta chains follows, all from one sample in a study of CD8 T cells in Susac syndrome. TCRdb re-analysed the immunoSEQ multiplex PCR reads in MiXCR, keeping a single row per CDR3 protein. The data show 55,000 to 75,000 distinct CDR3 sequences, approximately 93% seen once. The sequencing sample was made of CD4+ T cells from PBMCs. The receptor source for this set is a human donor with Susac syndrome. Both conserved end residues are part of each CDR3. The D gene is left open where the match is weak. Rows may omit the clone size; those that give it use once, few, many or a size class.

V gene	J gene	clone size	D gene	CDR3 DNA	CDR3 protein
TRBV28	TRBJ2-1	-	-	TGTGCCAGCAGTTTTGGGGGACGGGGTGAGCAGTTCTTC	CASSFGGRGEQFF
TRBV28	TRBJ1-2	-	TRBD1	TGTGCCAGCAGTTTCCCCATCGGACAGGGGGATGGCTACACCTTC	CASSFPIGQGDGYTF
TRBV5-1	TRBJ2-7	-	TRBD1	TGCGCCAGCAGCTTCTCCGGGACAGGCCCCGAGCAGTACTTC	CASSFSGTGPEQYF
TRBV28	TRBJ2-2	-	-	TGTGCCAGCAGTTTAAGCGGGACAGGGAACACCGGGGAGCTGTTTTTT	CASSLSGTGNTGELFF
TRBV6-5	TRBJ2-1	-	TRBD2	TGTGCCAGCAGTTACGAGGGACTAGCGGGGGAAGAGCAGTTCTTC	CASSYEGLAGEEQFF
TRBV7-3	TRBJ2-2	-	-	TGTGCCAGCAGCTATTCCACGAACACCGGGGAGCTGTTTTTT	CASSYSTNTGELFF
TRBV30	TRBJ1-2	once	-	TGTGCCTGGAGTGTACCGAGTACGAGTAATGGCTACACCTTC	CAWSVPSTSNGYTF
TRBV3-1	TRBJ1-2	once	TRBD1	TGTGCCAGCAGCCAAGAGGGGACAGTACACTATGGCTACACCTTC	CASSQEGTVHYGYTF
TRBV7-2	TRBJ2-5	once	TRBD1	TGTGCCAGCAGCCCAATGACAGGGTTGGGAGAGACCCAGTACTTC	CASSPMTGLGETQYF
TRBV7-2	TRBJ2-3	-	-	TGTGCCAGCAACCTCGGAGGCTTTTACACAGATACGCAGTATTTT	CASNLGGFYTDTQYF
TRBV15	TRBJ1-5	-	TRBD1	TGTGCCACCAGCAGAGATTCTGTGTTTAGGACAGGGTCCAATCAGCCCCAGCATTTT	CATSRDSVFRTGSNQPQHF
TRBV7-2	TRBJ1-3	once	-	TGTGCCAGCAGCTTAGTAACCGGGGGAAACACCATATATTTT	CASSLVTGGNTIYF
TRBV5-1	TRBJ2-3	-	TRBD1	TGCGCCAGCAGCTTGTCGACAGGGACCACAGATACGCAGTATTTT	CASSLSTGTTDTQYF